A selection of T cell receptor beta chains follows, all from one sample in a study of beta chain features in type 1 diabetes. Assay: immunoSEQ multiplex PCR; the TCRdb copy retains only in-frame clones and omits some. Among under 200,000 clones listed, around 8.6% were seen once. The sequenced sample consisted of central memory CD4+ T cells from blood. The receptors originated from a woman aged 18-29 years with type 1 diabetes. The CDR3 runs from the conserved cysteine through the conserved F or W. A D gene is named only where the DNA matches it firmly. Rows may omit the clone size; those that give it use once, few, many or a size class.

d_call	clone_size	v_call	j_call	cdr3_nt	cdr3_aa
-	few	TRBV18	TRBJ2-1	TGTGCCACCCAACAGTGGCGGGACTACAATGAGCAGTTCTTC	CATQQWRDYNEQFF
TRBD1	few	TRBV7-2	TRBJ2-3	TGTGCCAGCAGCTCGGGACAGGGACGCACGCATACGCAGTATTTT	CASSSGQGRTHTQYF
-	few	TRBV9	TRBJ2-1	TGTGCCAGCAGCGTAGCAACCGGGTCCGATGAGCAGTTCTTC	CASSVATGSDEQFF
TRBD2	-	TRBV7-2	TRBJ2-1	TGTGCCAGCAGCTTAGTCCCGGGACTAGCGGGGGCCGAGCAGTTCTTC	CASSLVPGLAGAEQFF
-	-	TRBV4-3	TRBJ2-7	TGCGCCAGCAGCCAAGGGGTAGACCTCGACAACTACGAGCAGTACTTC	CASSQGVDLDNYEQYF
-	-	TRBV28	TRBJ1-1	TGTGCCAGCAGTACGAGGACACCCGAAAGTCCTGAAGCTTTCTTT	CASSTRTPESPEAFF
-	few	TRBV30	TRBJ1-3	TGTGCCTGGAGTGACGGCAGGGGAAGTGGAAACACCATATATTTT	CAWSDGRGSGNTIYF
-	few	TRBV18	TRBJ2-7	TGTGCCAGCTCACCGGACACCGTCTACTACGAGCAGTACTTC	CASSPDTVYYEQYF
TRBD1	few	TRBV4-3	TRBJ1-4	TGCGCCAGCAGCCAAGGATACAGGGGAAATGAAAAACTGTTTTTT	CASSQGYRGNEKLFF
-	-	TRBV18	TRBJ2-6	TGTGCCAGCTCACCAGCGAGGGACTCTGGGGCCAACGTCCTGACTTTC	CASSPARDSGANVLTF
TRBD2	few	TRBV5-4	TRBJ2-3	TGTGCCAGCAGCTCGGGGGGGTACACAGATACGCAGTATTTT	CASSSGGYTDTQYF
-	-	TRBV27	TRBJ2-3	TGTGCCAGCAGTCCAAACAGGGCCAATACGCAGTATTTT	CASSPNRANTQYF
-	-	TRBV28	TRBJ1-2	TGTGCCACAACGAACCCAGTTTCGAACTATGGCTACACCTTC	CATTNPVSNYGYTF
TRBD2	few	TRBV2	TRBJ2-7	TGTGCCAGCAGTGCTCGGACTAGCGGGACTGGCGAGCAGTACTTC	CASSARTSGTGEQYF
TRBD2	few	TRBV25-1	TRBJ2-5	TGTGCCAGCAGTGATAGAACTAGCGGGAGGCAAGAGACCCAGTACTTC	CASSDRTSGRQETQYF
-	-	TRBV4-3	TRBJ1-2	TGCGCCAGCAGCCAAGAGGTCGGTGGCTATGGCTACACCTTC	CASSQEVGGYGYTF
-	few	TRBV11-2	TRBJ2-5	TGTGCCAGCAGCCAAGGGGCTGGGAGGGGGGTAGAGACCCAGTACTTC	CASSQGAGRGVETQYF
-	few	TRBV7-9	TRBJ1-1	TGTGCCAGCAGCCCCCCCCCAGGGGTCGATAACACTGAAGCTTTCTTT	CASSPPPGVDNTEAFF
-	few	TRBV20-1	TRBJ1-1	TGCAGTGCCACCGACAGGTTCGGAGCTTTCTTT	CSATDRFGAFF
TRBD1	-	TRBV19	TRBJ2-3	TGTGCCAGTAGTGGACAGGGGGCGCGGGGAGATACGCAGTATTTT	CASSGQGARGDTQYF
-	-	TRBV5-1	TRBJ1-2	TGCGCCAGCAGCCTGGACATTCCTGGGCATGGCTACACCTTC	CASSLDIPGHGYTF
-	few	TRBV28	TRBJ2-3	TGTGCCAGCAGTCTCCCCGGGGAGCGGAGGAATACGCAGTATTTT	CASSLPGERRNTQYF
TRBD1	few	TRBV12-5	TRBJ2-2	TGTGCTAGTGGTCAGGGCCAGGGGGAATGGACCGGGGAGCTGTTTTTT	CASGQGQGEWTGELFF
-	-	TRBV10-3	TRBJ2-7	TGTGCCATCAGTGAGTCTAGTACGGTGAGTTACGAGCAGTACTTC	CAISESSTVSYEQYF
-	-	TRBV18	TRBJ1-1	TGTGCCAGCTCACCCCAAACCGGTAGAATGAACACTGAAGCTTTCTTT	CASSPQTGRMNTEAFF
-	few	TRBV30	TRBJ1-2	TGTGCCTGGGGGGCCTATGGCTACACCTTC	CAWGAYGYTF
-	few	TRBV9	TRBJ2-1	TGTGCCAGCAGCGCCACTATAGCGATCTACAATGAGCAGTTCTTC	CASSATIAIYNEQFF
-	medium-sized	TRBV28	TRBJ2-5	TGTGCCAGCCGGAGCAGATCGTACCAAGAGACCCAGTACTTC	CASRSRSYQETQYF
TRBD1	few	TRBV5-1	TRBJ2-1	TGCGCCAGCACCGTGGACAGGGCAGTGGATGAGCAGTTCTTC	CASTVDRAVDEQFF
-	-	TRBV7-2	TRBJ2-1	TGTGCCAGCAGCCCGCGACAGACTGAGCAGTTCTTC	CASSPRQTEQFF
TRBD1	few	TRBV18	TRBJ1-2	TGTGCCAGCTCACCGGGGACAGAAAACTATGGCTACACCTTC	CASSPGTENYGYTF
-	-	TRBV7-9	TRBJ1-2	TGTGCCAGCAGCCCGGACGGTGGAGGCTATGGCTACACCTTC	CASSPDGGGYGYTF
-	-	TRBV15	TRBJ1-5	TGTGCCACCAGCAGCGACCCGGGAGGGAATCAGCCCCAGCATTTT	CATSSDPGGNQPQHF
-	few	TRBV5-4	TRBJ1-3	TGTGCCAGCAGCTTGTACGAGATCTCTGGAAACACCATATATTTT	CASSLYEISGNTIYF
TRBD2	-	TRBV7-2	TRBJ2-5	TGTGCCAGCAGCTTAGCGACTAGCGGGGGGCGGCCCCAGTACTTC	CASSLATSGGRPQYF
-	-	TRBV27	TRBJ1-3	TGTGCCAGCAGTCCGCGGGGGGGAAACACCATATATTTT	CASSPRGGNTIYF
-	-	TRBV7-2	TRBJ2-3	TGTGCCAGCAGCTCCTCGGGAGATACGCAGTATTTT	CASSSSGDTQYF
-	-	TRBV9	TRBJ1-2	TGTGCCAGCAGTTTAAATCAGGGAACGGAGGGCTACACCTTC	CASSLNQGTEGYTF
-	-	TRBV7-6	TRBJ1-4	TGTGCCAGCAGCTCAGTCCCGGCAGGGGCGGATGAAAAACTGTTTTTT	CASSSVPAGADEKLFF
-	-	TRBV5-4	TRBJ2-7	TGTGCCAGCAGCCGGAGTCACTCCTACGAGCAGTACTTC	CASSRSHSYEQYF
-	few	TRBV7-9	TRBJ2-1	TGTGCCAGCAGCTTAGAAGCGGTCTCCTACAATGAGCAGTTCTTC	CASSLEAVSYNEQFF
TRBD1	-	TRBV27	TRBJ1-3	TGTGCCAGCAGCCAACAGGGGTACGGAAACACCATATATTTT	CASSQQGYGNTIYF
TRBD2	-	TRBV7-3	TRBJ2-1	TGTGCCAGCAGCCCTACTAGCGGGAGATGGTCCTACAATGAGCAGTTCTTC	CASSPTSGRWSYNEQFF
-	-	TRBV5-1	TRBJ1-1	TGCGCCAGCAGCCGCGGGCAGAACACTGAAGCTTTCTTT	CASSRGQNTEAFF
TRBD2	-	TRBV11-3	TRBJ2-1	TGTGCCAGCAGCTCGAAGGGAGGGCGCTACAATGAGCAGTTCTTC	CASSSKGGRYNEQFF
TRBD2	-	TRBV10-3	TRBJ2-7	TGTGCCATCAGTGACACTAGCGGGAGTGGTAGCGAGCAGTACTTC	CAISDTSGSGSEQYF
TRBD2	-	TRBV29-1	TRBJ2-3	TGCAGCGCCCGGGGGGGGGCGATCACAGATACGCAGTATTTT	CSARGGAITDTQYF
-	few	TRBV7-2	TRBJ2-2	TGTGCCAGCAGCTTACTCTACGGGGAGCTGTTTTTT	CASSLLYGELFF
TRBD1	many	TRBV29-1	TRBJ2-7	TGCAGCGTAGAAGCCGGGACAGGGGGCCTCGAGCAGTACTTC	CSVEAGTGGLEQYF